This TCR beta chain stems from a study of blood T cell repertoires in COVID-19. The table lists this clone with a few counts. Germline V gene data show CDR1 as LGHDT and CDR2 as YNNKEL (reference sequence). The length of the CDR3 is 17 residues. V gave up 1 base and J gave up 4 bases, with 17 bases separating them. Cohorts were assigned according to the clinical history that participants reported. How the authors handled the data: From reference gene primer amplification, estimates of nucleated cell counts were derived. Profiling relied on immunoSEQ multiplex PCR, and the TCRdb table lists in-frame clones only, not all of them. Clonal size and the V and J genes are those of that table, whereas D and trimming came from the DNA. The sample carries 200,000 to 250,000 clones, about 79% recorded once.

V is TRBV3-1 (or the pseudogene TRBV3-2) and J is TRBJ1-3, with TRBD1 as a possible D gene (6 bases). The receptor comes from a woman aged 55 to 70 who had recovered from COVID-19. Source material: PBMCs or T cells enriched from blood (not recorded which). The CDR3 region has the DNA TGTGCCAGCAGCCAAGTTCTGTTTGAGGGGGAGGGAAACACCATATATTTT. Amino acids: CASSQVLFEGEGNTIYF.